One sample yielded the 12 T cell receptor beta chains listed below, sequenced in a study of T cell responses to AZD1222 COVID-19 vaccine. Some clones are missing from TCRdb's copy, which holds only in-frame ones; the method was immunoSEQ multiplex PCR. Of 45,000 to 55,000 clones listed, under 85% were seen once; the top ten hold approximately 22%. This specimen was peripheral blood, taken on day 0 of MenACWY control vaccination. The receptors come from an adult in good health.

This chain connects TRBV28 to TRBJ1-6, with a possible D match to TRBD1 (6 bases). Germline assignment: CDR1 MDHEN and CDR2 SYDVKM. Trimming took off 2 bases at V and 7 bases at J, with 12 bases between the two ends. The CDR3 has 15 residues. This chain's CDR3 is CASSLNDRRNSPLHF. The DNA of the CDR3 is TGTGCCAGCAGTTTAAATGACAGGAGAAATTCACCCCTCCACTTT.

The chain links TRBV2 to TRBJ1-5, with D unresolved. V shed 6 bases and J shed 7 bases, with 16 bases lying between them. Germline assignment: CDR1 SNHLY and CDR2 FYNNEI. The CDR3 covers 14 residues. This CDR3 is CASSQSPLGQPQHF. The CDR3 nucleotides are TGTGCCAGCAGCCAGTCACCCCTGGGGCAGCCCCAGCATTTT.

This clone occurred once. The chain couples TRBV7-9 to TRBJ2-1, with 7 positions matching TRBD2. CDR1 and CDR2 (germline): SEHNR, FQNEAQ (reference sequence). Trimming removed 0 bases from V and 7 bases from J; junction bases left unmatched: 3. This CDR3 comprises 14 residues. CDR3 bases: TGTGCCAGCAGCTTAGCGGGAGGGCGGAATGAGCAGTTCTTC. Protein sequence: CASSLAGGRNEQFF.

The CDR3 sequence is CASSFLGTQYF. The CDR3 DNA reads TGTGCCAGCAGTTTCCTCGGTACGCAGTATTTT. The V call is TRBV6-5, the J call TRBJ2-3, with D hard to call. Germline assignment: CDR1 MNHEY and CDR2 SVGAGI. The ends were cut back, 4 bases at V and 8 bases at J, with 7 bases in the middle. The CDR3 is 11 amino acids.

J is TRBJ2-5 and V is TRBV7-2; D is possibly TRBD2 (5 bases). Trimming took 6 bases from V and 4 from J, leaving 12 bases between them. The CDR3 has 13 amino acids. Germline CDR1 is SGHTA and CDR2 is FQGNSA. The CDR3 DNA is TGTGCCAGCAGACCCGCGGCGGGAGAGACCCAGTACTTC. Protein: CASRPAAGETQYF.

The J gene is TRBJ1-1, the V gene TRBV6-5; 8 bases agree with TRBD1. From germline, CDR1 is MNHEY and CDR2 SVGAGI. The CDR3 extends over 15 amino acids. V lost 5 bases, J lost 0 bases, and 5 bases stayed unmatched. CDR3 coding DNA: TGTGCCAGCAGTCCGGACAGGGCCCTGAACACTGAAGCTTTCTTT. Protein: CASSPDRALNTEAFF.

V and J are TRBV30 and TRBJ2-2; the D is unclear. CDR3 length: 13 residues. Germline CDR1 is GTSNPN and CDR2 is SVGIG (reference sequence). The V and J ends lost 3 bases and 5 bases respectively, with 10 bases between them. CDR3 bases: TGTGCCTGGAGATCGTTCGGTACCGGGGAGCTGTTTTTT. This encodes CAWRSFGTGELFF.

The CDR3 loop is CAWSTIGADTQYF. The CDR3 region has the DNA TGTGCCTGGAGTACCATTGGGGCAGATACGCAGTATTTT. The genes are TRBV30 and TRBJ2-3; D gene uncertain. The CDR3 totals 13 residues. Germline assignment: CDR1 GTSNPN and CDR2 SVGIG (reference sequence). With 2 bases removed from V and 4 bases from J, the gap between germline ends came to 10 bases.

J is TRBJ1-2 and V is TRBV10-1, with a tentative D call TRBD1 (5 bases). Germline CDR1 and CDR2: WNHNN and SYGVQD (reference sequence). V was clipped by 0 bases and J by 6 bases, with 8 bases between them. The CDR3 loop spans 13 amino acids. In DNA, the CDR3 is TGCGCCAGCAGTGAGTCCAGGGCGGATGGCTACACCTTC. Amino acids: CASSESRADGYTF.

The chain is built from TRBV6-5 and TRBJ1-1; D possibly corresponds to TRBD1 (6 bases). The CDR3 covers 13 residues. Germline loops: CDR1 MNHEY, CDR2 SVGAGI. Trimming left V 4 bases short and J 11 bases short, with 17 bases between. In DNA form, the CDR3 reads TGTGCCAGCAGTTTACAGGGCGCCCCTAAGGCTTTCTTT. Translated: CASSLQGAPKAFF.

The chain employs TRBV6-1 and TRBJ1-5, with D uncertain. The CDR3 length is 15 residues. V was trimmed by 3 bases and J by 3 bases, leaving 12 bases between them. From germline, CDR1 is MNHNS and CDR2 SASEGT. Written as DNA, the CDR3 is TGTGCCAGCAGTGATTGGCCAACTTTCAATCAGCCCCAGCATTTT. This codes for CASSDWPTFNQPQHF.

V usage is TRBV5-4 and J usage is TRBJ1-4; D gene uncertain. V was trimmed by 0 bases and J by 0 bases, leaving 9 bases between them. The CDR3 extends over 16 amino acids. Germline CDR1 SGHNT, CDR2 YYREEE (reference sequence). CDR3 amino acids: CASSLGGPATNEKLFF. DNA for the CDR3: TGTGCCAGCAGCTTGGGAGGACCTGCAACTAATGAAAAACTGTTTTTT.